This TCR beta chain stems from a study of blood T cell repertoires in COVID-19. From germline, CDR1 is LNHDA and CDR2 SQIVND (reference sequence). The CDR3 runs to 15 residues. Trimming removed 2 bases at V and 1 base at J, with 9 bases between. Per the original data handling: The authors estimated nucleated cell counts from reference gene primer amplification. Generated by immunoSEQ multiplex PCR, the TCRdb table keeps only in-frame clones and is missing some. V and J calls and clone size are as listed in that table; D and trimming were resolved from the DNA. The sample holds over 85,000 clones, roughly 76% seen once.

Sequencing input: peripheral blood. The rearrangement uses TRBV19 and TRBJ1-5; the D is unclear. This sequence was found in a woman in her sixties with acute or convalescent COVID-19. CDR3 sequence: CASSIMPVSNQPQHF. The CDR3 DNA sequence: TGTGCCAGTAGTATAATGCCAGTGAGCAATCAGCCCCAGCATTTT.